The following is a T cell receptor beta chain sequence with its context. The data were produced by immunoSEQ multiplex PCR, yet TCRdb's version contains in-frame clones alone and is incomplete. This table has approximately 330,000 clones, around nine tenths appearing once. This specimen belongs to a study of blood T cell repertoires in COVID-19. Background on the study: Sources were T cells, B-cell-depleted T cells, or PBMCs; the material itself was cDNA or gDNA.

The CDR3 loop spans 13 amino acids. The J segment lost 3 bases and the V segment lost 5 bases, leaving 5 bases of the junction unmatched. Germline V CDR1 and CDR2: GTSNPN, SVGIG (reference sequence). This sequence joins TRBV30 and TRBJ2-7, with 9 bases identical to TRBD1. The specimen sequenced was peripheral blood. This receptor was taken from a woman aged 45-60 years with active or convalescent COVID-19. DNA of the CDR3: TGTGCCTGGGAGCACAGGGGGCTCTACGAGCAGTACTTC. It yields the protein CAWEHRGLYEQYF.